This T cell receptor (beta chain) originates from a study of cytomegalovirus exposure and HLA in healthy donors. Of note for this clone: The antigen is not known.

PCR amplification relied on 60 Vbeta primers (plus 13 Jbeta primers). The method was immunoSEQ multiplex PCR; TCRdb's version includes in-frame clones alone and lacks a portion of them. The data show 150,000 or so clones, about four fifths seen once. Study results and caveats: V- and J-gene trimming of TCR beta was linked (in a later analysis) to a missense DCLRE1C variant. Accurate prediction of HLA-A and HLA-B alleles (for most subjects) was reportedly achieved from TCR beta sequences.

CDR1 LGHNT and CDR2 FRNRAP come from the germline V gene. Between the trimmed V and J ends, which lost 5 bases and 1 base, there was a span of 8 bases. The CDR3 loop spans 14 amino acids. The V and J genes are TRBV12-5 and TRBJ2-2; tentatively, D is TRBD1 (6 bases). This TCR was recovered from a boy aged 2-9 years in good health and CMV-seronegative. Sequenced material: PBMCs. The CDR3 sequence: CASGQGGNTGELFF. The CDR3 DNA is TGTGCTAGTGGTCAAGGGGGGAACACCGGGGAGCTGTTTTTT.